A single sample is the source of the 19 T cell receptor beta chains below, sequenced in a study of blood T cell repertoires in COVID-19. Using immunoSEQ multiplex PCR, the repertoire was profiled, and TCRdb retains in-frame clones only, with some absent. Here the sample spans under 250,000 clones, approximately 85% being singletons. Sequenced: peripheral blood. The source is a woman aged 45-59 years with active or convalescent COVID-19.

This chain links TRBV5-1 with TRBJ1-2; 9 nucleotides align to TRBD1. The CDR3 is 15 amino acids. Germline CDR1 and CDR2: SGHRS and YFSETQ. J lost 4 bases, V lost 4 bases, and 8 bases had no gene match. CDR3 sequence (DNA): TGCGCCAGCAGCGACGCGACAGGGGGAAGCTATGGCTACACCTTC. As protein: CASSDATGGSYGYTF.

Judged by abundance, this clone is medium-sized (0.01 to 0.1%). One junction end does not reproduce the germline sequence, and a read error may be involved. V gene TRBV14 combines with J gene TRBJ1-2; a possible D gene is TRBD1 (6 bases). CDR3 length equals 11 residues. CDR1 is SGHDN, CDR2 FVKESK, per germline. CDR3 residues: CASSQGTVTIF. The CDR3 bases are TGTGCCAGCAGCCAAGGGACAGTTACTATCTTC.

The rearrangement uses TRBV5-5 and TRBJ1-5; D is unclear. This CDR3 comprises 14 residues. The V and J ends lost 1 base and 3 bases respectively, with 8 bases between them. CDR1 and CDR2 from the germline V gene are SGHKS and YYEKEE (reference sequence). CDR3 sequence reads: CASSLLGHNQPQHF. The CDR3 DNA is TGTGCCAGCAGCTTGTTGGGCCACAATCAGCCCCAGCATTTT.

The chain joins TRBV6-6 to TRBJ1-1, with D possibly being TRBD1 (6 bases). Germline V gene sequence: CDR1 MNHNY, CDR2 SVGAGI (reference sequence). Deletions cut 6 bases from V and 1 base from J, with 15 bases between. The length of the CDR3 is 15 residues. CDR3 coding DNA: TGTGCCAGCAGAGAGGAACAGGGTAAGAACACTGAAGCTTTCTTT. Amino acids: CASREEQGKNTEAFF.

J is TRBJ2-7 and V is TRBV3-1 (or the pseudogene TRBV3-2); 13 bases fit TRBD2. Germline CDR1 is LGHDT and CDR2 is YNNKEL (reference sequence). The CDR3 sequence is 15 residues long. After removal of 4 bases from V and 3 bases from J, the junction contained 3 bases not matched to a gene. CDR3 in DNA: TGTGCCAGCAGCCCGGGGACTAGCGGGATCTACGAGCAGTACTTC. This translates into CASSPGTSGIYEQYF.

The rearrangement uses TRBV24-1 and TRBJ1-6; the D gene is possibly TRBD1 (5 bases). The CDR3 has 17 amino acids. CDR1 KGHDR and CDR2 SFDVKD come from the germline V gene. V lost 1 base and J lost 4, with 13 bases in between. The CDR3 region is CATSDFPGPQYNSPLHF. In DNA, the CDR3 is TGTGCCACCAGTGATTTCCCAGGGCCCCAATATAATTCACCCCTCCACTTT.

The CDR3 sequence: CASNSYATNEKLFF. The CDR3 DNA is TGTGCCAGCAACTCCTATGCAACTAATGAAAAACTGTTTTTT. This rearrangement joins TRBV2 to TRBJ1-4; D gene ambiguous. This CDR3 comprises 14 residues. Germline V gene sequence: CDR1 SNHLY, CDR2 FYNNEI. V was clipped by 7 bases and J by 0 bases, with 9 bases between them.

The V gene is TRBV7-9, the J gene TRBJ2-5; tentative D call: TRBD1 (5 bases). The germline V gene encodes CDR1 SEHNR and CDR2 FQNEAQ (reference sequence). Trimming removed 3 bases from V and 4 bases from J, with 9 bases in between. The CDR3 runs to 13 residues. The CDR3 nucleotides read TGTGCCAGCAGCTTGCCAGGGCCAGAGACCCAGTACTTC. Residues: CASSLPGPETQYF.

Only a few counts were recorded for this clone. The CDR3 loop reads CASSSIGLLNEQFF. CDR3 DNA sequence: TGTGCCAGCAGCTCAATAGGACTTCTGAATGAGCAGTTCTTC. This rearrangement joins TRBV7-9 to TRBJ2-1; tentatively, D is TRBD2 (5 bases). CDR1 and CDR2 from the germline V gene are SEHNR and FQNEAQ (reference sequence). The length of the CDR3 is 14 residues. V gave up 4 bases and J gave up 7 bases, with 14 bases separating them.

The chain is built from TRBV14 and TRBJ1-2; 12 bases agree with TRBD1. J gave up 7 bases and V 4 bases, and 10 bases lay outside the gene matches. CDR1 and CDR2 (germline): SGHDN, FVKESK. This CDR3 has 16 residues. The CDR3 DNA reads as TGTGCCAGCAGCCGGGACATCCGGGACAGGGGGCTTGGCTACACCTTC. It is translated as CASSRDIRDRGLGYTF.

This clone was seen just once. The chain is built from TRBV28 and TRBJ2-1; no definite D call. CDR1 is MDHEN, CDR2 SYDVKM, per germline. V was shortened by 6 bases and J by 5 bases, with 5 bases between the two germline ends. The length of the CDR3 is 11 residues. The CDR3 here is CASRSNNEQFF. As DNA, the CDR3 is TGTGCCAGCAGGTCTAACAATGAGCAGTTCTTC. The whole variable domain, remainder taken from reference TRBV28 and TRBJ2-1, is DVKVTQSSRYLVKRTGEKVFLECVQDMDHENMFWYRQDPGLGLRLIYFSYDVKMKEKGDIPEGYSVSREKKERFSLILESASTNQTSMYLCASRSNNEQFFGPGTRLTVL.

This sequence joins TRBV7-9 and TRBJ2-3; 12 bases agree with TRBD2. V shed 2 bases, J shed 1 base, and the junction held 1 base outside the gene matches. The germline V gene encodes CDR1 SEHNR and CDR2 FQNEAQ (reference sequence). The CDR3 is 16 amino acids. The chain's CDR3 is CASSLRTSGGTDTQYF. The CDR3 DNA is TGTGCCAGCAGCTTACGGACTAGCGGGGGCACAGATACGCAGTATTTT. The full variable domain, completed using reference TRBV7-9 and TRBJ2-3, is DTGVSQNPRHKITKRGQNVTFRCDPISEHNRLYWYRQTLGQGPEFLTYFQNEAQLEKSRLLSDRFSAERPKGSFSTLEIQRTEQGDSAMYLCASSLRTSGGTDTQYFGPGTRLTVL.

The rearrangement links TRBV11-2 to TRBJ1-5, with a possible D match to TRBD1 (5 bases). The ends were cut back, 4 bases at V and 4 bases at J, with 11 bases in the middle. The germline CDR1 and CDR2 sequences are SGHAT and FQNNGV. This CDR3 has 14 residues. In nucleotides, the CDR3 is TGTGCCAGCAGCTCAGGGCAGGCGAATCAGCCCCAGCATTTT. It translates to CASSSGQANQPQHF.

This clone was observed a handful of times. The sample carries other DNA sequences with the same CDR3. V gene TRBV2 combines with J gene TRBJ2-7, with a possible D match to TRBD2 (6 bases). The CDR3 runs 12 residues. The germline V and J ends were trimmed by 6 bases and 2 bases, with 8 bases remaining between them. Germline V gene data show CDR1 as SNHLY and CDR2 as FYNNEI. CDR3 loop: CASRGGTYEQYF. In DNA form, the CDR3 reads TGTGCCAGCAGGGGCGGGACCTACGAGCAGTACTTC.

This chain joins TRBV5-5 and TRBJ2-3; TRBD2 might be the D (5 bases). With 0 bases removed from V and 4 bases from J, the gap between germline ends came to 12 bases. The germline CDR1 and CDR2 sequences are SGHKS and YYEKEE (reference sequence). The CDR3 is 15 amino acids. CDR3 region: CASSLDPGKADTQYF. The CDR3 DNA sequence: TGTGCCAGCAGCTTGGATCCCGGGAAGGCAGATACGCAGTATTTT.

The CDR3: CASSPQGLGNQPQHF. The CDR3 nucleotides read TGTGCCAGCAGCCCGCAGGGTCTTGGCAATCAGCCCCAGCATTTT. The rearrangement uses TRBV6-5 and TRBJ1-5; the D gene is possibly TRBD1 (5 bases). Germline V gene sequence: CDR1 MNHEY, CDR2 SVGAGI. This CDR3 contains 15 residues. V was clipped by 6 bases and J by 2 bases, with 14 bases between them.

V usage is TRBV4-1 and J usage is TRBJ1-1; 8 nucleotides line up with TRBD1. V dropped 4 bases and J dropped 0; count of bases not matched to a gene: 16. In germline, CDR1 is MGHRA, CDR2 YSYEKL. This CDR3 contains 19 residues. The CDR3 region is CASSLEPGQGWAMNTEAFF. The CDR3 region has the DNA TGCGCCAGCAGCCTCGAGCCAGGACAGGGATGGGCCATGAACACTGAAGCTTTCTTT.

The chain couples TRBV6-5 to TRBJ2-1; no firm D call. CDR1 MNHEY and CDR2 SVGAGI come from the germline V gene. Trimming took off 8 bases at V and 4 bases at J, with 15 bases between the two ends. The CDR3 spans 14 residues. CDR3 DNA sequence: TGTGCCAGCGCTCGAGGCAGAGGATACAATGAGCAGTTCTTC. Protein: CASARGRGYNEQFF.

The rearrangement uses TRBV6-1 and TRBJ2-7; TRBD1 matches 10 bases. The CDR3 runs 15 residues. Trimming removed 3 bases from V and 6 bases from J; junction bases left unmatched: 8. CDR1 MNHNS and CDR2 SASEGT come from the germline V gene. The CDR3 sequence is CASSDTGTGASEQYV. CDR3 DNA: TGTGCCAGCAGTGACACCGGGACAGGGGCCTCCGAGCAGTACGTC.